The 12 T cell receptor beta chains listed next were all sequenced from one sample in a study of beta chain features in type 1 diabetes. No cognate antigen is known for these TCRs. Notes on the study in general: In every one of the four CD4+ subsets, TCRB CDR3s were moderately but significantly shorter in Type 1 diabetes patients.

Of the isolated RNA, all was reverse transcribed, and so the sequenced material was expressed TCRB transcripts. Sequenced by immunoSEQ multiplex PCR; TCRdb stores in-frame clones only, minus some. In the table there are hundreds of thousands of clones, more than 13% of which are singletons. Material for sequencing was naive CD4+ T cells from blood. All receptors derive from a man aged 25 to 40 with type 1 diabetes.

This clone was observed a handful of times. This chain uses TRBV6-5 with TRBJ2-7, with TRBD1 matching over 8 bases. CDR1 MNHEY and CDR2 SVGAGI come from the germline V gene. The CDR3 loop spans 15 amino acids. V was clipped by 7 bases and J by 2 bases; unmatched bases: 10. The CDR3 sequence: CASKESGGAPYEQYF. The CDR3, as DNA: TGTGCCAGCAAGGAATCAGGGGGCGCGCCCTACGAGCAGTACTTC.

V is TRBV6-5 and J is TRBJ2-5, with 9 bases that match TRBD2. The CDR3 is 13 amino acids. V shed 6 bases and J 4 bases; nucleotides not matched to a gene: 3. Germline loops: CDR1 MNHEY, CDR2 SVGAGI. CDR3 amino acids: CASRLAGPETQYF. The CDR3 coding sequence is TGTGCCAGCAGACTAGCGGGTCCAGAGACCCAGTACTTC.

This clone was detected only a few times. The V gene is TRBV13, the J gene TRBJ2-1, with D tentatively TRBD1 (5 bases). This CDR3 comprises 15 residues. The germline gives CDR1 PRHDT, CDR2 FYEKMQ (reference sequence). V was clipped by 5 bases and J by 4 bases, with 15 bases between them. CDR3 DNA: TGTGCCAGCAGCCTCCAGGGTGATCGTTACAATGAGCAGTTCTTC. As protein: CASSLQGDRYNEQFF.

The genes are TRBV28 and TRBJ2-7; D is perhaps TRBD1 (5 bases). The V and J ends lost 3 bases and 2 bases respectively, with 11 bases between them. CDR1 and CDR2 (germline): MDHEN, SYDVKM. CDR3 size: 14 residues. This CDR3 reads CASSLAGSTYEQYF. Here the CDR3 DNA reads TGTGCCAGCAGTTTGGCAGGGTCGACCTACGAGCAGTACTTC. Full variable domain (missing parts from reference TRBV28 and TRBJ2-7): DVKVTQSSRYLVKRTGEKVFLECVQDMDHENMFWYRQDPGLGLRLIYFSYDVKMKEKGDIPEGYSVSREKKERFSLILESASTNQTSMYLCASSLAGSTYEQYFGPGTRLTVT.

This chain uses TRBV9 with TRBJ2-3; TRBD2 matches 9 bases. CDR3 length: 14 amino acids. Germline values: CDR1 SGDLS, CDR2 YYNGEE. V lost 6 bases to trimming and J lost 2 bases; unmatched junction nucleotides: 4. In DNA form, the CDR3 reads TGTGCCAGCACCCGGACTAGCGACACAGATACGCAGTATTTT. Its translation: CASTRTSDTDTQYF.

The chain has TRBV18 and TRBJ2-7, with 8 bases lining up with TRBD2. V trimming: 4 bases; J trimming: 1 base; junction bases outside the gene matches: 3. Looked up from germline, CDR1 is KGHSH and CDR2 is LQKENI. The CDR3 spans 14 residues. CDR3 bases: TGTGCCAGCTCACTCGGGACTAGATCCTACGAGCAGTACTTC. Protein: CASSLGTRSYEQYF.

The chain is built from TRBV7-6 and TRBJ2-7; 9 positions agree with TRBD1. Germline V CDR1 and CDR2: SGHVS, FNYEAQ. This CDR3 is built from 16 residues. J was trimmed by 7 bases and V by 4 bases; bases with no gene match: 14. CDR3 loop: CASSSPQTGGPQEQYF. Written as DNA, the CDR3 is TGTGCCAGCAGCTCCCCCCAGACAGGGGGGCCTCAAGAGCAGTACTTC.

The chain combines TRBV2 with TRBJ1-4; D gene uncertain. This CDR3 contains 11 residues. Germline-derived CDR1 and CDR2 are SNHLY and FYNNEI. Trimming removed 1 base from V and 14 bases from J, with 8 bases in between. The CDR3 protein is CASSEEVRLFF. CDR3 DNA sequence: TGTGCCAGCAGTGAAGAAGTCAGGCTGTTTTTT.

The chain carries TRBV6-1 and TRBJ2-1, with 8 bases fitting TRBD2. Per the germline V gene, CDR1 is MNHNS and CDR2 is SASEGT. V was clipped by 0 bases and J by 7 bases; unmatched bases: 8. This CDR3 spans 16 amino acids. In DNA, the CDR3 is TGTGCCAGCAGTGAAGCTGTCGGGAGGGTGAGGAATGAGCAGTTCTTC. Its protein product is CASSEAVGRVRNEQFF.

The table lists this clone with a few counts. The DNA of the CDR3 is TGTGCCAGCAGCGATCGGACAATAACAGATACGCAGTATTTT. As protein: CASSDRTITDTQYF. The chain has TRBV13 and TRBJ2-3; perhaps TRBD1 as D (5 bases). Per germline, CDR1 PRHDT and CDR2 FYEKMQ (reference sequence). V was cut by 5 bases and J by 3 bases, with 12 bases left in between. There are 14 residues in the CDR3. Supplemented by reference TRBV13 and TRBJ2-3, the full variable domain reads AAGVIQSPRHLIKEKRETATLKCYPIPRHDTVYWYQQGPGQDPQFLISFYEKMQSDKGSIPDRFSAQQFSDYHSELNMSSLELGDSALYFCASSDRTITDTQYFGPGTRLTVL.

The CDR3 sequence is CSVYRDDNIQYF. The CDR3, as DNA: TGCAGCGTTTACAGGGACGACAACATTCAGTACTTC. The V gene is TRBV29-1, the J gene TRBJ2-4; tentatively, D is TRBD1 (6 bases). This CDR3 comprises 12 residues. The germline CDR1 and CDR2 sequences are SQVTM and ANQGSEA. The V end was cut by 5 bases, the J end by 7 bases, with 12 bases between.

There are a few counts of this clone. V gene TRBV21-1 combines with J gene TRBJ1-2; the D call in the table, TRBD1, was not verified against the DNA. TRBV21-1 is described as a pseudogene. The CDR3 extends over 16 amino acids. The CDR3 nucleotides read TGTGCCAGCAGCCCTACAGGGGGCGCGCCGTCCCATGGCTACACCTTC. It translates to CASSPTGGAPSHGYTF.